This is a list of T cell receptor beta chains from one sample in a study of Ad26.COV2.S vaccination and SARS-CoV-2 variants. TCRdb's table, derived via immunoSEQ multiplex PCR, lists solely in-frame clones and lacks some. The data hold roughly 100,000 clones, with around three quarters observed a single time. Material: peripheral blood, obtained after recovery from COVID-19. The receptors shown here come from a human donor who had recovered from COVID-19. Each CDR3 is given with its conserved first and last residue. The D gene is left open where the match is weak. Size values are once, few and many counts, or a class for expanded clones, and some rows have none.

v_call	j_call	clone_size	d_call	cdr3_aa	cdr3_nt
TRBV5-1	TRBJ1-3	.	TRBD1	CASSLGGTASGNTIYF	TGCGCCAGCAGCTTGGGGGGGACAGCCTCTGGAAACACCATATATTTT
TRBV7-3	TRBJ2-3	.	TRBD1	CASSPGRFGQGTDTQYF	TGTGCCAGCAGCCCTGGGCGCTTCGGACAGGGGACAGATACGCAGTATTTT
TRBV5-1	TRBJ1-3	.	.	CASSSEVAGNTIYF	TGCGCCAGCAGCTCGGAGGTCGCAGGAAACACCATATATTTT
TRBV28	TRBJ2-2	once	.	CASSLHGATTGELFF	TGTGCCAGCAGCCTCCACGGGGCCACCACCGGGGAGCTGTTTTTT
TRBV5-5	TRBJ2-1	.	.	CASSSDKLNEQFF	TGTGCCAGCAGTTCGGACAAACTAAATGAGCAGTTCTTC
TRBV6-4	TRBJ2-6	.	.	CASSDNTGSGANVLTF	TGTGCCAGCAGTGACAATACAGGCTCTGGGGCCAACGTCCTGACTTTC
TRBV9	TRBJ1-2	few	.	CASSASFYGYTF	TGTGCCAGCAGCGCGAGTTTTTATGGCTACACCTTC
TRBV5-4	TRBJ1-5	.	.	CASSLLGTGFRNQPQHF	TGTGCCAGCAGCTTGTTGGGGACGGGGTTTCGCAATCAGCCCCAGCATTTT
TRBV7-9	TRBJ1-3	.	.	CASSLQLGNTIYF	TGTGCCAGCAGCCTTCAACTAGGAAACACCATATATTTT
TRBV27	TRBJ2-2	.	.	CASSLSRTGELFF	TGTGCCAGCAGTTTATCACGCACCGGGGAGCTGTTTTTT
TRBV9	TRBJ1-2	.	TRBD1	CASSVTGTGVLNYGYTF	TGTGCCAGCAGCGTGACCGGGACAGGGGTTCTTAACTATGGCTACACCTTC
TRBV7-3	TRBJ1-1	.	.	CASSLTGMGSNTEAFF	TGTGCCAGCAGCTTAACGGGTATGGGCTCGAACACTGAAGCTTTCTTT
TRBV6-6	TRBJ2-5	.	.	CASSLESGPRRGETQYF	TGTGCCAGCAGTCTCGAGTCCGGGCCGAGGAGGGGAGAGACTCAGTACTTC
TRBV5-1	TRBJ1-6	.	.	CASSLARRANSPLHF	TGCGCCAGCAGCTTGGCTCGGCGGGCCAACTCACCCCTCCACTTT
TRBV1	TRBJ1-6	.	.	CTSSQTVERSPLHF	TGCACCAGCAGCCAAACGGTAGAACGGTCACCCCTCCACTTT
TRBV2	TRBJ2-7	.	.	CASREQGYEQYF	TGTGCCAGCAGGGAACAGGGCTACGAGCAGTACTTC
TRBV6-1	TRBJ2-1	.	TRBD1	CASSEGYLGGQGYNEQFF	TGTGCCAGCAGTGAAGGTTATTTAGGGGGACAGGGTTACAATGAGCAGTTCTTC
TRBV29-1	TRBJ2-4	once	.	CSVGEGAKNIQYF	TGCAGCGTAGGAGAAGGAGCCAAAAACATTCAGTACTTC
TRBV29-1	TRBJ2-2	once	.	CSVDRGSGELFF	TGCAGCGTGGACCGGGGGTCTGGGGAGCTGTTTTTT
TRBV20-1	TRBJ1-1	.	.	CSAMRNTEAFF	TGCAGTGCTATGAGGAACACTGAAGCTTTCTTT
TRBV29-1	TRBJ1-1	.	.	CSVEEAGVGAEAFF	TGCAGCGTTGAAGAGGCAGGGGTCGGCGCTGAAGCTTTCTTT
TRBV29-1	TRBJ2-2	.	.	CSVEMRTGTGELFF	TGCAGCGTTGAGATGAGGACGGGCACCGGGGAGCTGTTTTTT
TRBV19	TRBJ2-1	once	TRBD1	CASSQSGQGRNEQFF	TGTGCCAGTAGCCAATCGGGACAGGGACGTAATGAGCAGTTCTTC
TRBV27	TRBJ1-2	.	TRBD1	CASSPGTGVNYGYTF	TGTGCCAGCAGTCCCGGGACAGGGGTTAACTATGGCTACACCTTC
TRBV3-1/TRBV3-2	TRBJ2-7	.	.	CASSRATNTYEQYF	TGTGCCAGCAGCCGGGCCACCAATACCTACGAGCAGTACTTC
TRBV3-1/TRBV3-2	TRBJ2-5	.	TRBD2	CASHKASGAETQYF	TGTGCCAGCCACAAGGCTAGCGGGGCAGAGACCCAGTACTTC
TRBV7-9	TRBJ1-5	.	.	CASSASPQGGTQPQHF	TGTGCCAGCAGCGCCTCCCCCCAGGGAGGAACTCAGCCCCAGCATTTT
TRBV7-9	TRBJ2-5	.	.	CASSPAGETQYF	TGTGCCAGCAGCCCGGCGGGCGAGACCCAGTACTTC
TRBV4-3	TRBJ2-1	.	.	CASSQDVDPGEQFF	TGCGCCAGCAGCCAAGATGTAGACCCGGGCGAGCAGTTCTTC
TRBV30	TRBJ1-4	.	TRBD1	CAWSVGPQGVATNEKLFF	TGTGCCTGGAGTGTAGGCCCACAGGGGGTCGCAACTAATGAAAAACTGTTTTTT
TRBV5-1	TRBJ2-5	.	TRBD1	CARSGGTGGYQETQYF	TGCGCCCGCAGCGGGGGGACAGGGGGCTACCAAGAGACCCAGTACTTC